This TCR beta chain was identified in a study of blood T cells in healthy people across ages. The study's findings and limits: Roughly linear age-related decline in beta diversity appeared, significant by age around 42. Naive CD4+ cells and diversity were both higher in long-lived donors than in aged donors.

No fewer than 6 million PBMCs went into each sample. Per germline, CDR1 SGHRS and CDR2 YFSETQ. After removal of 3 bases from V and 6 bases from J, the junction contained 7 bases not matched to a gene. The CDR3 has 14 residues. The authors ran a second PCR of roughly 7 to 11 cycles using a sample-barcoded 5' primer and a J-beta primer mix. Tags on each cDNA molecule came from a template-switch adaptor with 12 random nucleotides. One entry per CDR3 protein, called by TCRdb with MiXCR from the 5' RACE reads. The sample shows about 640,000 distinct CDR3 sequences, approximately 30% of them seen only once. Notes on this clonotype: The antigen is unknown.

The sample was blood. The source of this sequence is a woman aged 80 or over in good health. V usage is TRBV5-1 and J usage is TRBJ2-3, with 7 bases lining up with TRBD1. The CDR3 coding sequence is TGCGCCAGCAGCTCGACAGGGACGGGCGATACGCAGTATTTT. Its translation: CASSSTGTGDTQYF.